In its sample, the clone carrying this TCR beta chain was seen many times. Its antigen is unidentified. These data belong to a study of identical twins. The length of the CDR3 is 19 residues. V was clipped by 6 bases and J by 1 base; unmatched bases: 12. The germline gives CDR1 LGHNA, CDR2 YNFKEQ. Broader study findings: Not following the same donors, the study drew its conclusions from cross-sectional statistical analysis. Where out-of-frame alpha sequences were twin-shared, they showed excess low generation probability. Possibly, invariant MAIT and iNKT cells partly confounded zero-insertion analyses. The study found that models underestimated out-of-frame TCR alpha sharing in monozygotic twins.

TCRdb reanalysed the 5' RACE reads using MiXCR and keeps one entry per CDR3 protein. The sample contains about 570,000 distinct CDR3 sequences, over 8.5% of which appear only once. The same sample was also studied in work on yellow fever vaccine responses in identical twins.

This TCR was recovered from a woman in her late teens or twenties in good health. The V gene is TRBV4-2, the J gene TRBJ2-3; 14 bases match TRBD2. Input material: PBMCs. This chain's CDR3 is CASSATGTSGSFGTDTQYF. CDR3 in DNA: TGTGCCAGCAGTGCTACCGGGACTAGCGGGAGTTTCGGCACAGATACGCAGTATTTT.